This paragraph reports one T cell receptor (beta chain). This sample was included in a study of monozygotic twins with inflammatory bowel disease. During cDNA synthesis, UMIs that each contained a 6-nucleotide sample barcode were added by means of template switching. One entry per CDR3 protein, without DNA, is what TCRdb gives after re-calling the 5' RACE reads. The table lists around 400,000 distinct CDR3 sequences. This CDR3 has 13 amino acids. Looked up from germline, CDR1 is ENHRY and CDR2 is SYGVKD. The genes are TRBV10-3 and TRBJ1-1; as DNA is missing, the TRBD1 call by TCRdb cannot be tested. The sequence derives from a human donor with ulcerative colitis or Crohn's disease, or a healthy co-twin of an affected twin (not recorded which). The sample consisted of blood. This CDR3 is CATTRDMNTEAFF.